This TCR beta chain was recovered during a study of blood T cell repertoires in COVID-19. Turning to the study itself: Acute-phase and convalescent COVID-19 samples originated in the United States, Italy and Spain. The cDNA or gDNA used as material had been derived from T cells, B-cell-depleted T cells, or PBMCs.

Original methodology: By means of reference gene primer amplification, nucleated cell counts were estimated. The data were produced by immunoSEQ multiplex PCR, yet TCRdb's version contains in-frame clones alone and is incomplete. Clone size and V and J calls were adopted from that table, with D and trimming inferred from the DNA. The repertoire holds approximately 260,000 clones, approximately 88% seen once, with 0.95% to 1.5% in the top ten. Germline loops: CDR1 SEHNR, CDR2 FQNEAQ (reference sequence). This CDR3 has 13 amino acids. Losses at the gene ends were 2 bases for V and 6 bases for J; bases not matched to a gene: 0. This clone is a singleton in its sample.

The chain carries TRBV7-9 and TRBJ2-1, with 8 nucleotides matching TRBD2. The specimen sequenced was PBMCs or T cells enriched from blood (not recorded which). The TCR was taken from a woman between 40 and 50 years old with acute COVID-19. CDR3 DNA sequence: TGTGCCAGCAGCTTAAGCGGGAGCAATGAGCAGTTCTTC. Translated, it gives CASSLSGSNEQFF. Using reference TRBV7-9 and TRBJ2-1 for the parts outside the CDR3, the full variable domain is DTGVSQNPRHKITKRGQNVTFRCDPISEHNRLYWYRQTLGQGPEFLTYFQNEAQLEKSRLLSDRFSAERPKGSFSTLEIQRTEQGDSAMYLCASSLSGSNEQFFGPGTRLTVL.